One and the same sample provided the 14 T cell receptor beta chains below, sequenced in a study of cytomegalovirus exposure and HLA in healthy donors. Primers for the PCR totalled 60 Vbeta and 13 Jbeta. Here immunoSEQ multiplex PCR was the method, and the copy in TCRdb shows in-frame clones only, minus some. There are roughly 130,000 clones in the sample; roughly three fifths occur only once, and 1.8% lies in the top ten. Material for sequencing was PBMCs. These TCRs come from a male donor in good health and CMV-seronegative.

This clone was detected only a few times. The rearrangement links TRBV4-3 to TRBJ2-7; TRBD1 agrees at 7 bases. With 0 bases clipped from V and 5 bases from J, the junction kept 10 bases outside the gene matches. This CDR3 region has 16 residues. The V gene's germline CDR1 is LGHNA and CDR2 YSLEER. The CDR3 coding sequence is TGCGCCAGCAGCCAAGATAGGTCAGGGGGTTTCGACGAGCAGTACTTC. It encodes CASSQDRSGGFDEQYF.

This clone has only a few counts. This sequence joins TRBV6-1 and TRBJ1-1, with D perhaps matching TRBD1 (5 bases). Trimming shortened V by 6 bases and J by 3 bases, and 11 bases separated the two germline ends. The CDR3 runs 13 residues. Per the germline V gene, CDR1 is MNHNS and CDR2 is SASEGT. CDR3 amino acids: CASRPRGHTEAFF. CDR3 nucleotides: TGTGCCAGCAGGCCTAGGGGCCACACTGAAGCTTTCTTT.

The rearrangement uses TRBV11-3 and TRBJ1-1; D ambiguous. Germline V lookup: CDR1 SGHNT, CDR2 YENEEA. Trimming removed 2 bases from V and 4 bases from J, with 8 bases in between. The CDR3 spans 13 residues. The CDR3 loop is CASSLTTITEAFF. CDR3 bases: TGTGCCAGCAGCTTAACTACCATCACTGAAGCTTTCTTT.

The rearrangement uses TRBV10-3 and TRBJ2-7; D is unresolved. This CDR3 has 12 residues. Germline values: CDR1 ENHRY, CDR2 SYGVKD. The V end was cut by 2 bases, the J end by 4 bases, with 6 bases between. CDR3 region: CAISEASYEQYF. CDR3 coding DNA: TGTGCCATCAGTGAGGCTAGTTACGAGCAGTACTTC.

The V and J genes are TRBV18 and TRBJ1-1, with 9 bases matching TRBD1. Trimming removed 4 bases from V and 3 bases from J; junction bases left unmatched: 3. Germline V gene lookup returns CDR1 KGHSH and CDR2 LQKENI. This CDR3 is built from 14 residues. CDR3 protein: CASSLGQGDTEAFF. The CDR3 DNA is TGTGCCAGCTCACTGGGACAGGGCGACACTGAAGCTTTCTTT.

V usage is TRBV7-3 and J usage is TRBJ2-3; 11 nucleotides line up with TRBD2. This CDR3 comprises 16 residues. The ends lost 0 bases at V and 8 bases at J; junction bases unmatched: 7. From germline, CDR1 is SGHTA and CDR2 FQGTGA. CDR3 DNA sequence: TGTGCCAGCAGCTTAACAATAGCGGGGGGGCCAGGTACGCAGTATTTT. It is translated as CASSLTIAGGPGTQYF.

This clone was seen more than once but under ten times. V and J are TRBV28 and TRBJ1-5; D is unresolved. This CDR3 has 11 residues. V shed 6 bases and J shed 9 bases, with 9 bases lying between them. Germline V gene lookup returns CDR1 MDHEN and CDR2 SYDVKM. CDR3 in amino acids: CASSQSPPQHF. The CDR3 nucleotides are TGTGCCAGCAGCCAGTCGCCGCCCCAGCATTTT.

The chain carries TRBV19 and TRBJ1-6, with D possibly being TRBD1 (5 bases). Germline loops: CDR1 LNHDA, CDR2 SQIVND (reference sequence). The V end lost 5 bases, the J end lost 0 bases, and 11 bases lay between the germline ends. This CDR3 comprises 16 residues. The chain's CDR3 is CASSGGGLSYNSPLHF. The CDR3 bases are TGTGCCAGTAGTGGCGGGGGTCTCTCCTATAATTCACCCCTCCACTTT. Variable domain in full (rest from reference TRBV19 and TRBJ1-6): DGGITQSPKYLFRKEGQNVTLSCEQNLNHDAMYWYRQDPGQGLRLIYYSQIVNDFQKGDIAEGYSVSREKKESFPLTVTSAQKNPTAFYLCASSGGGLSYNSPLHFGNGTRLTVT.

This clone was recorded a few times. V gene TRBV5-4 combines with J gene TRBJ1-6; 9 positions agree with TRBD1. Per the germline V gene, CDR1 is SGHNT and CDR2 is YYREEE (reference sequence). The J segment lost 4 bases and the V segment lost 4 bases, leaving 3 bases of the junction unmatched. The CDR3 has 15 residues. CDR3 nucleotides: TGTGCCAGCAGCCCAGGGACAGGGTATAATTCACCCCTCCACTTT. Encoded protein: CASSPGTGYNSPLHF.

This CDR3 reads CASSRLGDSNQPQHF. CDR3 bases: TGTGCCAGCAGCCGATTAGGGGATAGCAATCAGCCCCAGCATTTT. The chain carries TRBV7-9 and TRBJ1-5; tentative D call: TRBD1 (5 bases). In germline, CDR1 is SEHNR, CDR2 FQNEAQ (reference sequence). Trimming took 5 bases from V and 0 from J, leaving 11 bases between them. This CDR3 is 15 amino acids long. The variable domain in full, with the rest retrieved from reference TRBV7-9 and TRBJ1-5, is DTGVSQNPRHKITKRGQNVTFRCDPISEHNRLYWYRQTLGQGPEFLTYFQNEAQLEKSRLLSDRFSAERPKGSFSTLEIQRTEQGDSAMYLCASSRLGDSNQPQHFGDGTRLSIL.

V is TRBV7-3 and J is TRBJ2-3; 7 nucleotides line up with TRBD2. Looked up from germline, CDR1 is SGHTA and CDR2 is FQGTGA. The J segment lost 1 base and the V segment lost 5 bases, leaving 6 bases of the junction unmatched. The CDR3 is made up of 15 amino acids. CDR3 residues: CASSPSGVGTDTQYF. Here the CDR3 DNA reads TGTGCCAGCAGCCCCAGCGGGGTTGGCACAGATACGCAGTATTTT.

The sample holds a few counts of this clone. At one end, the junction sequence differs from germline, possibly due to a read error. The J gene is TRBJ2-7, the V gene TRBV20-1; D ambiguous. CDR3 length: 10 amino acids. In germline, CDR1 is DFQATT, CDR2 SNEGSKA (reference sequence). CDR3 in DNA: TGCAGTGCTAGTGTTCCTTCCCCCCACTTC. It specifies CSASVPSPHF.

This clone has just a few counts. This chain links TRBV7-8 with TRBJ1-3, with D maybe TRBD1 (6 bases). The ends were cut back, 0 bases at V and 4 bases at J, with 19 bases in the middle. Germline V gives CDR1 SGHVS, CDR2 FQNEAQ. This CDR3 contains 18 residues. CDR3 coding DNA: TGTGCCAGCAGCTTAGCTAGTTATGGGACATGGAGGGGAAACACCATATATTTT. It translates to CASSLASYGTWRGNTIYF.

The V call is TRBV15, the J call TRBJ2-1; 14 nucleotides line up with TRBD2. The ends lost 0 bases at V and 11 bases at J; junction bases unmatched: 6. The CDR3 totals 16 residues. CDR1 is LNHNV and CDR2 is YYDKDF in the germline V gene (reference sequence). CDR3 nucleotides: TGTGCCACCAGCAGAGATTTAGGGACTAGCGGGAGAAAGCAGTTCTTC. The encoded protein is CATSRDLGTSGRKQFF.